The 21 T cell receptor beta chains reported below all come from one sample, sequenced in a study of blood T cell repertoires in COVID-19. Repertoires were generated with immunoSEQ multiplex PCR, while TCRdb's copy carries only in-frame clones and drops some. The sample carries 200,000 to 250,000 clones, 85% to 90% recorded once. The sample was peripheral blood. These receptors all stem from a man between 60 and 70 years old who had recovered from COVID-19.

The chain employs TRBV7-3 and TRBJ2-3, with D hard to call. The V gene lost 5 bases and the J gene lost 6 bases, with 12 bases spanning the gap. Germline-derived CDR1 and CDR2 are SGHTA and FQGTGA. CDR3 length equals 13 residues. DNA of the CDR3: TGTGCCAGCAGCCACGGGTCCGGGGATACGCAGTATTTT. This gives the protein CASSHGSGDTQYF.

This chain connects TRBV13 to TRBJ2-3; 8 nucleotides align to TRBD1. This CDR3 region has 17 residues. The germline V gene encodes CDR1 PRHDT and CDR2 FYEKMQ (reference sequence). V lost 5 bases, J lost 2 bases, and 12 bases stayed unmatched. In DNA, the CDR3 is TGTGCCAGCAGCCGAAACACAGGGGGGACTCTCACAGATACGCAGTATTTT. Its protein product is CASSRNTGGTLTDTQYF.

The chain couples TRBV5-5 to TRBJ2-3; TRBD2 matches at 9 bases. Germline CDR1 is SGHKS and CDR2 is YYEKEE (reference sequence). J lost 0 bases, V lost 0 bases, and 5 bases had no gene match. The CDR3 spans 17 residues. The CDR3 nucleotides read TGTGCCAGCAGCTTGGTGCGGGGGGGTCTTAGCACAGATACGCAGTATTTT. Its translation is CASSLVRGGLSTDTQYF.

With respect to this clone: Other nucleotide sequences from this sample produce the same CDR3. The genes are TRBV12-3 or TRBV12-4 and TRBJ1-1; D remains ambiguous. The CDR3 sequence is 13 residues long. The V end was cut by 3 bases, the J end by 0 bases, with 5 bases between. The CDR3 DNA follows: TGTGCCAGCAGTTTTTCGGTGAACACTGAAGCTTTCTTT. This sequence encodes CASSFSVNTEAFF.

V gene TRBV6-2 or TRBV6-3 combines with J gene TRBJ2-7; D call uncertain. V gave up 0 bases and J gave up 4 bases, with 4 bases separating them. This CDR3 has 12 residues. Germline V lookup: CDR1 MNHEY, CDR2 SVGEGT. The CDR3 DNA is TGTGCCAGCAGTTACTCGAGTTACGAGCAGTACTTC. Amino acids: CASSYSSYEQYF.

This chain uses TRBV6-2 or TRBV6-3 with TRBJ2-3; 8 positions match TRBD2. J gave up 7 bases and V 4 bases, and 10 bases lay outside the gene matches. This CDR3 has 15 amino acids. Germline values: CDR1 MNHEY, CDR2 SVGEGT. DNA of the CDR3: TGTGCCAGCAGTTCCGGACTAGCCGCCGGTTATACGCAGTATTTT. Its translation: CASSSGLAAGYTQYF.

CDR3 DNA sequence: TGTGCCAGCAGCGTATTAGGACAGTTCCACAATGAGCAGTTCTTC. Translated: CASSVLGQFHNEQFF. This chain links TRBV9 with TRBJ2-1; D is possibly TRBD1 (6 bases). Looked up from germline, CDR1 is SGDLS and CDR2 is YYNGEE. V lost 1 base, J lost 5 bases, and 13 bases lay in between. This CDR3 contains 15 residues.

The rearrangement uses TRBV7-2 and TRBJ1-6, with D perhaps matching TRBD1 (5 bases). The germline CDR1 and CDR2 sequences are SGHTA and FQGNSA. V lost 1 base, J lost 9 bases, and 16 bases lay in between. This CDR3 has 16 amino acids. Written as DNA, the CDR3 is TGTGCCAGCAGCTTAGACCCCGGGGGGATTGGTTCACCCCTCCACTTT. This translates into CASSLDPGGIGSPLHF.

This clone was counted once. This rearrangement joins TRBV28 to TRBJ1-2; 10 bases map to TRBD1. Germline V CDR1 and CDR2: MDHEN, SYDVKM. V dropped 4 bases and J dropped 2; count of bases not matched to a gene: 7. The CDR3 consists of 16 residues. The CDR3 protein is CASSSPGQGRNYGYTF. CDR3 sequence (DNA): TGTGCCAGCAGTTCCCCGGGACAGGGGAGGAACTATGGCTACACCTTC.

The table lists this clone with a count of one. V gene TRBV3-1 (or the pseudogene TRBV3-2) combines with J gene TRBJ2-5, with 7 bases that match TRBD1. The CDR3 covers 18 residues. J lost 3 bases, V lost 5 bases, and 18 bases had no gene match. The germline V gene encodes CDR1 LGHDT and CDR2 YNNKEL (reference sequence). Here the CDR3 reads CASSELLLLGQTEETQYF. The DNA of the CDR3 is TGTGCCAGCAGCGAATTGTTGTTGTTGGGACAGACCGAAGAGACCCAGTACTTC.

The V and J genes are TRBV6-1 and TRBJ2-7; D possibly corresponds to TRBD1 (6 bases). V was clipped by 2 bases and J by 7 bases, with 18 bases between them. Germline V lookup: CDR1 MNHNS, CDR2 SASEGT. CDR3 length equals 15 residues. The CDR3 sequence is CASSEWVRGSREQYF. The DNA of the CDR3 is TGTGCCAGCAGTGAATGGGTCAGGGGTTCGCGAGAGCAGTACTTC.

J is TRBJ1-5 and V is TRBV27; 8 bases map to TRBD1. Trimming cost V 6 bases and J 2 bases; bases outside gene matches: 3. This CDR3 is built from 14 residues. Germline V gives CDR1 MNHEY, CDR2 SMNVEV (reference sequence). The CDR3 protein is CASRPDRGNQPQHF. The CDR3 bases are TGTGCCAGCAGACCGGACAGGGGCAATCAGCCCCAGCATTTT.

The genes are TRBV19 and TRBJ2-1, with 9 bases fitting TRBD2. Germline loops: CDR1 LNHDA, CDR2 SQIVND (reference sequence). The CDR3 has 18 amino acids. The V segment lost 1 base and the J segment 0 bases; nucleotides outside the gene matches: 7. CDR3: CASSIVSGGASSYNEQFF. The CDR3 coding sequence is TGTGCCAGTAGTATAGTTAGCGGGGGCGCAAGCTCCTACAATGAGCAGTTCTTC.

The chain joins TRBV9 to TRBJ2-7, with TRBD2 matching over 9 bases. Germline V lookup: CDR1 SGDLS, CDR2 YYNGEE. The CDR3 spans 13 residues. J gave up 13 bases and V 0 bases, and 8 bases lay outside the gene matches. The CDR3 nucleotides read TGTGCCAGCAGCGTAGGGGCTAGCGGGGTGCAATACTTC. This codes for CASSVGASGVQYF.

V usage is TRBV6-6 and J usage is TRBJ2-5; 9 bases map to TRBD1. Looked up from germline, CDR1 is MNHNY and CDR2 is SVGAGI (reference sequence). The V and J ends lost 6 bases and 3 bases, in that order; junction bases with no gene match: 5. The CDR3 runs 14 residues. In nucleotides, the CDR3 is TGTGCCAGCAGAGGCCGGGACAGGGAAGAGACCCAGTACTTC. Encoded protein: CASRGRDREETQYF.

This chain uses TRBV30 with TRBJ2-1; perhaps TRBD1 as D (5 bases). The CDR3 length is 13 residues. The V gene lost 3 bases and the J gene lost 7 bases, with 13 bases spanning the gap. CDR1 and CDR2 (germline): GTSNPN, SVGIG (reference sequence). The CDR3 sequence is CAWSPLTENEQFF. CDR3 DNA: TGTGCCTGGAGCCCACTGACAGAAAATGAGCAGTTCTTC. Variable domain in full (rest from reference TRBV30 and TRBJ2-1): SQTIHQWPATLVQPVGSPLSLECTVEGTSNPNLYWYRQAAGRGLQLLFYSVGIGQISSEVPQNLSASRPQDRQFILSSKKLLLSDSGFYLCAWSPLTENEQFFGPGTRLTVL.

The genes are TRBV10-2 and TRBJ1-2; the match to TRBD1 covers 12 bases. V was clipped by 6 bases and J by 4 bases; unmatched bases: 6. CDR3 length: 15 residues. The V gene's germline CDR1 is WSHSY and CDR2 SAAADI. CDR3 sequence (DNA): TGCGCCAGCAGCGTGGGGACAGGGGGCGGCTATGGCTACACCTTC. Its protein is CASSVGTGGGYGYTF.

This chain joins TRBV27 and TRBJ1-1, with D perhaps TRBD1 (5 bases). This CDR3 spans 13 amino acids. CDR1 is MNHEY, CDR2 SMNVEV, per germline (reference sequence). The ends were cut back, 2 bases at V and 4 bases at J, with 8 bases in the middle. CDR3 in amino acids: CASSLGRVTEAFF. The CDR3 coding sequence is TGTGCCAGCAGTTTAGGCAGGGTCACTGAAGCTTTCTTT.

V usage is TRBV3-1 (or the pseudogene TRBV3-2) and J usage is TRBJ1-4, with TRBD1 matching over 10 bases. V lost 3 bases to trimming and J lost 10 bases; unmatched junction nucleotides: 8. CDR1 and CDR2 (germline): LGHDT, YNNKEL (reference sequence). There are 15 residues in the CDR3. For the CDR3, the DNA is TGTGCCAGCAGCCAGGGGACAGGGGAATTGAGAAAACTGTTTTTT. This sequence encodes CASSQGTGELRKLFF.

V gene TRBV2 combines with J gene TRBJ1-6; unclear D gene. The CDR3 is made up of 13 amino acids. Trimming took 4 bases from V and 4 from J, leaving 5 bases between them. Germline values: CDR1 SNHLY, CDR2 FYNNEI. CDR3 sequence (DNA): TGTGCCAGCAGTGGACTGTATAATTCACCCCTCCACTTT. Translated, it gives CASSGLYNSPLHF.

About this clone: Other DNA sequences in this sample translate to the same CDR3. The chain links TRBV6-5 to TRBJ1-2, with 9 bases aligning to TRBD1. Germline values: CDR1 MNHEY, CDR2 SVGAGI. Germline trimming cut 6 bases from V and 8 bases from J; bases unmatched to any gene: 4. The length of the CDR3 is 12 residues. The CDR3 DNA is TGTGCCAGCAGAGGACAGGGGTACGGCTACACCTTC. It yields the protein CASRGQGYGYTF.